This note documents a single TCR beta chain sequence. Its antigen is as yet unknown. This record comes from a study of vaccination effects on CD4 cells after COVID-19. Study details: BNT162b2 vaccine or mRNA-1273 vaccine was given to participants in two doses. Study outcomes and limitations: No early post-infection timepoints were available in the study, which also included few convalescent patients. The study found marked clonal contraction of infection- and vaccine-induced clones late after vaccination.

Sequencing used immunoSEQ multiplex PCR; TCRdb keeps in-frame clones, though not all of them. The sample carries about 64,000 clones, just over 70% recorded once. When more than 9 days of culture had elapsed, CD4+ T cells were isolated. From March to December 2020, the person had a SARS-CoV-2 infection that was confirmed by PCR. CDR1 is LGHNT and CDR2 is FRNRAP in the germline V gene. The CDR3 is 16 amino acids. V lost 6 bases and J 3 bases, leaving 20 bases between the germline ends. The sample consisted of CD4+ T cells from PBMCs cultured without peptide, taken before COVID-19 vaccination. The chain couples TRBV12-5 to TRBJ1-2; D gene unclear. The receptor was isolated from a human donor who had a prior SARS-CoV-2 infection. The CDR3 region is CASGPQPAGGDYGYTF. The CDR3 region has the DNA TGTGCTAGTGGCCCACAGCCGGCCGGTGGTGACTATGGCTACACCTTC.